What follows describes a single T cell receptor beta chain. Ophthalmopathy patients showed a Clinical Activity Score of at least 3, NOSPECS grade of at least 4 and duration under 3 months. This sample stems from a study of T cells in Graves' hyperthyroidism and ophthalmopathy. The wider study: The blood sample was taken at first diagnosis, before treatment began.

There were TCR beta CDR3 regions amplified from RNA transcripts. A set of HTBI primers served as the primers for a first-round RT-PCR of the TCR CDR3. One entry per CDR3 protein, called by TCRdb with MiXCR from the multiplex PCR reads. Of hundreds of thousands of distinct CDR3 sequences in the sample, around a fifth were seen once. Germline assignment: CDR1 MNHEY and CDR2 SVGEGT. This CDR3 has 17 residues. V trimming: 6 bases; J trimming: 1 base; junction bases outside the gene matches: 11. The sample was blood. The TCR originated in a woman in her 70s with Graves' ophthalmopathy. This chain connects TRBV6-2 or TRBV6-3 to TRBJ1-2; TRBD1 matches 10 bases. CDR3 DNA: TGTGCCAGCAGCCCCGGGACAGGGGCGATTTTTAACTATGGCTACACCTTC. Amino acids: CASSPGTGAIFNYGYTF.